The clone carrying this T cell receptor (beta chain) was seen at least ten times. Its antigen is unknown. This entry comes from a study of identical twins. Template switching added a universal primer site; cDNA carried unique molecular identifiers. TCRdb analysed the 5' RACE reads with MiXCR anew, one entry per CDR3 protein. Among 250,000 or so distinct CDR3 sequences listed, around 8% were seen once. CDR1 MNHEY and CDR2 SVGEGT come from the germline V gene. There are 12 residues in the CDR3. The trim removed 4 bases at V and 6 bases at J, leaving 0 bases unmatched. The study's findings and limits: Recombination models fit unrelated individuals' TCR alpha sharing but underestimated twins'.

These sequences were also reported in another study, on yellow fever vaccine responses in identical twins.

This chain uses TRBV6-2 or TRBV6-3 with TRBJ2-1; the match to TRBD2 covers 7 bases. The clonotype comes from a young woman in good health. Input material: CD8+ T cells sorted from blood. The CDR3 region is CASSSSGNEQFF. The CDR3 DNA is TGTGCCAGCAGTTCTAGCGGCAATGAGCAGTTCTTC.